Sequencing of this TCR beta chain was carried out in a study of blood T cell repertoires in COVID-19. Here immunoSEQ multiplex PCR was the method, and the copy in TCRdb shows in-frame clones only, minus some. The sample yields roughly 60,000 clones, roughly 90% seen once. Germline loops: CDR1 LGHNA, CDR2 YSLEER. Germline trimming cut 3 bases from V and 6 bases from J; bases unmatched to any gene: 16. The CDR3 loop spans 19 amino acids. The clonotype comes from a human donor in a cohort sampled during active COVID-19. What was sequenced was peripheral blood. This chain connects TRBV4-3 to TRBJ2-7; 14 bases fit TRBD2. Written as DNA, the CDR3 is TGCGCCAGCAGCCAGGGGACAGTGGGGACTAGCGGGAGTCCCTCCGAGCAGTACTTC. Protein sequence: CASSQGTVGTSGSPSEQYF.